These 5 T cell receptor beta chains were sequenced from one sample in a study of blood T cells in healthy people across ages (dated by TCRdb to between 2015 and 2017). The library relied on 5' RACE. This sample was sequenced with an Illumina HiSeq 2500. A second PCR of roughly 6 to 12 cycles was run with a J-beta primer mix and a sample-barcoded 5' primer. The raw public data were reprocessed by TCRdb itself: fastp quality trimming at Q25, MiXCR clonotype calling, in-frame beta chains only. Every entry covers one CDR3 protein and lists the most common genes and DNA from its rows. This sample holds 850,000 or so distinct CDR3 sequences; around 26% were observed only once. Roughly 17% of the sample is held by the ten biggest clonotypes. Material for sequencing was blood. The receptors come from a woman of 80 years or more in good health.

The V call is TRBV3-1, the J call TRBJ2-5; D possibly corresponds to TRBD2 (6 bases). CDR3 length: 16 residues. Germline CDR1 is LGHDT and CDR2 is YNNKEL (reference sequence). Trimming removed 4 bases from V and 1 base from J, with 16 bases in between. CDR3 region: CASSLTQTRGQETQYF. CDR3 nucleotides: TGTGCCAGCAGCCTAACCCAGACTAGGGGCCAAGAGACCCAGTACTTC.

The V call is TRBV3-1, the J call TRBJ2-6, with a possible D match to TRBD1 (7 bases). Between the trimmed V and J ends, which lost 4 bases and 2 bases, there was a span of 24 bases. Germline V gives CDR1 LGHDT, CDR2 YNNKEL (reference sequence). The length of the CDR3 is 20 residues. The CDR3 region is CASSPFWRGTAATGANVLTF. The CDR3 DNA reads as TGTGCCAGCAGCCCCTTCTGGAGGGGGACAGCGGCCACTGGGGCCAACGTCCTGACTTTC.

In its sample, this clonotype was seen many times. This sequence joins TRBV6-5 and TRBJ2-5; D not certain. V shed 2 bases and J shed 7 bases, with 17 bases lying between them. This CDR3 has 15 amino acids. Germline V gives CDR1 MNHEY, CDR2 SVGAGI. For the CDR3, the DNA is TGTGCCAGCAGTTACACCTCCGTCAGCGACGGGACCCAGTACTTC. This encodes CASSYTSVSDGTQYF.

This clonotype was found many times. The J gene is TRBJ2-7, the V gene TRBV6-5; the D gene is possibly TRBD1 (5 bases). Trimming took off 2 bases at V and 0 bases at J, with 11 bases between the two ends. This CDR3 is built from 15 residues. Germline-derived CDR1 and CDR2 are MNHEY and SVGAGI. As DNA, the CDR3 is TGTGCCAGCAGTTACGGCCAGGGCATCTCCTACGAGCAGTACTTC. This sequence encodes CASSYGQGISYEQYF.

The CDR3 nucleotides are TGTGCCAGCAGCTGGGGACAGCCTCAGGAGACCCAGTACTTC. Translated, it gives CASSWGQPQETQYF. The rearrangement uses TRBV5-5 and TRBJ2-5; 7 bases are shared with TRBD1. Germline-derived CDR1 and CDR2 are SGHKS and YYEKEE (reference sequence). Trimming cost V 3 bases and J 5 bases; bases outside gene matches: 7. This CDR3 comprises 14 residues.